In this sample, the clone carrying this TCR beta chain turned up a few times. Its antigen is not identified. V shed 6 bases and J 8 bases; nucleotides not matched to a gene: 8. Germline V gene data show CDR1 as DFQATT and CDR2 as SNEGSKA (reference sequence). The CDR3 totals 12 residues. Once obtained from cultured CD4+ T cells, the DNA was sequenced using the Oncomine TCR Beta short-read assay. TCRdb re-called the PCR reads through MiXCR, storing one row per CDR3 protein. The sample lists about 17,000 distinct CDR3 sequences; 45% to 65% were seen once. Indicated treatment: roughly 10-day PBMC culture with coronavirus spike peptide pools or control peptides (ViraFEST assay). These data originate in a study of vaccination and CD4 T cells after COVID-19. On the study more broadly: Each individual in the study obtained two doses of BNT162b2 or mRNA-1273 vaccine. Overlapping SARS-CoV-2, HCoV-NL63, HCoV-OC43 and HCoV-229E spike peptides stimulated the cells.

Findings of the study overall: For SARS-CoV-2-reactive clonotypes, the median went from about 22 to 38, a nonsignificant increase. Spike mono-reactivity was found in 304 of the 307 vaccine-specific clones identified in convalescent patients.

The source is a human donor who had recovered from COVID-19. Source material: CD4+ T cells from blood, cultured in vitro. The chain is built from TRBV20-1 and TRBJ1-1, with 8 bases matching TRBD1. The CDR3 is CSAKGTGQEAFF. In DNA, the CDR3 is TGCAGTGCCAAAGGGACAGGTCAGGAAGCTTTCTTT.